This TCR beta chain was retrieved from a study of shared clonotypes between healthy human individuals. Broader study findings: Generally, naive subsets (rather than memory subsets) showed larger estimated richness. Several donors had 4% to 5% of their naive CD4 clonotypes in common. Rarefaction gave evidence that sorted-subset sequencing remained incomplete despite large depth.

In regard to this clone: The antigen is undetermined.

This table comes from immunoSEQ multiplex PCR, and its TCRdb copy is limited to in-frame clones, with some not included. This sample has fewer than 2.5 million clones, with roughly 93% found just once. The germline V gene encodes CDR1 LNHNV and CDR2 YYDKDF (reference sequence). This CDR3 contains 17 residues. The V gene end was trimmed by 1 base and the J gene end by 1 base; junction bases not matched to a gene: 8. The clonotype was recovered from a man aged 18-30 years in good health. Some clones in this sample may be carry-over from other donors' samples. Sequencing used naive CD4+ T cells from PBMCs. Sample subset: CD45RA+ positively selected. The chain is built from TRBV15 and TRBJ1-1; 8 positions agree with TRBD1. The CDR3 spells CATSRGGQGATNTEAFF. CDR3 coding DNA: TGTGCCACCAGCAGAGGAGGGCAGGGGGCCACGAACACTGAAGCTTTCTTT.